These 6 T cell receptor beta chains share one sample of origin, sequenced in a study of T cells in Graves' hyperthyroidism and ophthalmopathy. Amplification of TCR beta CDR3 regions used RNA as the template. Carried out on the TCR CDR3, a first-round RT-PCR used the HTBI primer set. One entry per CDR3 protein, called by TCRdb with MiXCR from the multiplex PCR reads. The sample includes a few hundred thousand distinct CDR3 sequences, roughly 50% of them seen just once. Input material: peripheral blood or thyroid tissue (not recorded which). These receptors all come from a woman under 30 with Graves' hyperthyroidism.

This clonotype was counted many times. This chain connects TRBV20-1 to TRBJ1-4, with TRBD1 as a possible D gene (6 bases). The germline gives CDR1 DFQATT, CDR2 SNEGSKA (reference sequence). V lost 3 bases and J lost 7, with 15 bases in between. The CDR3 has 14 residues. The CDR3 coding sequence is TGCAGTGCTAGGTCCGGGGGGCAGGGTGAAAAACTGTTTTTT. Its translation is CSARSGGQGEKLFF.

CDR3 sequence reads: CAISEFSGGTANTGELFF. The DNA for the CDR3 is TGTGCCATCAGTGAGTTCTCGGGAGGGACAGCGAACACCGGGGAGCTGTTTTTT. The chain links TRBV10-3 to TRBJ2-2; perhaps TRBD2 as D (8 bases). CDR3 length: 18 amino acids. The germline V and J ends were trimmed by 1 base and 0 bases, with 15 bases remaining between them. Looked up from germline, CDR1 is ENHRY and CDR2 is SYGVKD.

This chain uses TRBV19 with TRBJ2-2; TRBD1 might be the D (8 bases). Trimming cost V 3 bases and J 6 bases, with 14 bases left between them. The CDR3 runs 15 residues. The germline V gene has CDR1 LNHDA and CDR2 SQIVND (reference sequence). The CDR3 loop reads CASSISTGGAGELFF. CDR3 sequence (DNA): TGTGCCAGTAGTATCTCCACAGGGGGGGCCGGGGAGCTGTTTTTT.

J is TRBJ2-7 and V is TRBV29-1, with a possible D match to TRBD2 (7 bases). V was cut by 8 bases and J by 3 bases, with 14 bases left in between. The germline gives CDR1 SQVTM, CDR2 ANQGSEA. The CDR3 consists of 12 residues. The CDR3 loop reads CSSRGGFYEQYF. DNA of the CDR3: TGCAGCTCCCGCGGGGGCTTCTACGAGCAGTACTTC.

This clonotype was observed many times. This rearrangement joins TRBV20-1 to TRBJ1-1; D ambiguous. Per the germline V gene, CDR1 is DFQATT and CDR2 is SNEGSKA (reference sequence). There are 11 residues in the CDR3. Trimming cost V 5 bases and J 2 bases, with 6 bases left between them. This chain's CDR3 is CSADKNTEAFF. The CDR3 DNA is TGCAGTGCTGATAAAAACACTGAAGCTTTCTTT.

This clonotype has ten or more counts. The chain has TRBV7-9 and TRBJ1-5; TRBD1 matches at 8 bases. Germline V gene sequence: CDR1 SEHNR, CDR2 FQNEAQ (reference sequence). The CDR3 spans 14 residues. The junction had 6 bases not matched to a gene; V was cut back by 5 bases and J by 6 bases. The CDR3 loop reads CASSRQGPGQPQHF. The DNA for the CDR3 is TGTGCCAGCAGCCGACAGGGGCCAGGTCAGCCCCAGCATTTT.